This TCR beta chain was profiled in a study of identical twins. Study-wide results and limits: It was out-of-frame TCR alpha sharing in monozygotic twins that models underestimated. Beta out-of-frame sequences showed weaker excess twin sharing. Insertion counts were lower in abundant cord blood beta clonotypes, a trend that memory repertoires did not show.

TCRdb re-called the 5' RACE reads with MiXCR, one entry per CDR3 protein. The data show just under 550,000 distinct CDR3 sequences, roughly 15% seen once. J gave up 6 bases and V 2 bases, and 2 bases lay outside the gene matches. Germline V CDR1 and CDR2: MNHNS, SASEGT. The CDR3 has 15 amino acids. In regard to this clonotype: Its antigen remains unidentified.

This sample was also put to use in a study of yellow fever vaccine responses in identical twins. According to that study: Twins reportedly had a vaccine T cell response that seemed partly convergent, partly personalized.

The chain employs TRBV6-1 and TRBJ2-1, with 12 bases fitting TRBD2. Sequencing was carried out using CD4+ T cells sorted from blood. The source of this sequence is a woman aged 18-29 years in good health. Here the CDR3 reads CASSELAGGLNEQFF. The CDR3 DNA reads TGTGCCAGCAGTGAACTAGCGGGGGGGCTCAATGAGCAGTTCTTC.